These 28 T cell receptor beta chains were all obtained from the same sample, sequenced in a study of T-cell memory formation after mild COVID-19. MiXCR was run by TCRdb on the 5' RACE reads, yielding one entry per CDR3 protein. This table holds some 340,000 distinct CDR3 sequences, 10% to 15% found once. The specimen was PBMCs or a T cell subset sorted from them (not recorded which). These receptors were collected from a man aged 18 to 30 who had mild COVID-19 (a few samples of this study predate the infection). Cell type and time point are not known.

This chain's CDR3 is CSASHPISYEQYF. The CDR3 DNA sequence: TGCAGTGCTTCCCACCCGATTTCCTACGAGCAGTACTTC. The chain combines TRBV20-1 with TRBJ2-7; D gene ambiguous. This CDR3 is 13 amino acids long. V lost 5 bases and J 1 base, leaving 12 bases between the germline ends. Germline V lookup: CDR1 DFQATT, CDR2 SNEGSKA (reference sequence).

The rearrangement links TRBV5-1 to TRBJ2-1; D perhaps matches TRBD2 (6 bases). Germline CDR1 is SGHRS and CDR2 is YFSETQ. CDR3 length: 17 amino acids. V lost 4 bases, J lost 0 bases, and 17 bases lay in between. CDR3: CASSVARGLGSYNEQFF. The CDR3 nucleotides read TGCGCCAGCAGCGTGGCCCGGGGACTCGGCTCCTACAATGAGCAGTTCTTC. The whole variable domain, filled in from reference TRBV5-1 and TRBJ2-1, reads KAGVTQTPRYLIKTRGQQVTLSCSPISGHRSVSWYQQTPGQGLQFLFEYFSETQRNKGNFPGRFSGRQFSNSRSEMNVSTLELGDSALYLCASSVARGLGSYNEQFFGPGTRLTVL.

This clonotype turned up a few times. This rearrangement joins TRBV18 to TRBJ2-1, with TRBD2 identical over 12 bases. CDR1 and CDR2 (germline): KGHSH, LQKENI. This CDR3 contains 19 residues. The ends lost 3 bases at V and 3 bases at J; junction bases unmatched: 12. The CDR3 DNA sequence: TGTGCCAGCTCACCCCGTGAACTAGCGGGGGGCAACTTCTACAATGAGCAGTTCTTC. It codes for CASSPRELAGGNFYNEQFF.

The table lists this clonotype with a few counts. This chain uses TRBV7-9 with TRBJ1-2; D gene unclear. This CDR3 is 12 amino acids long. Germline assignment: CDR1 SEHNR and CDR2 FQNEAQ (reference sequence). V was shortened by 4 bases and J by 8 bases, with 11 bases between the two germline ends. The CDR3 nucleotides read TGTGCCAGCAGCTACTCGGCGCCGGGCTACACCTTC. It specifies CASSYSAPGYTF.

The chain combines TRBV3-1 with TRBJ2-3; 8 bases match TRBD1. CDR3 length: 18 residues. Looked up from germline, CDR1 is LGHDT and CDR2 is YNNKEL (reference sequence). V trimming: 4 bases; J trimming: 5 bases; junction bases outside the gene matches: 17. The CDR3 bases are TGTGCCAGCAGCCTTTCACCTCGCCTAACAGACAGGGGAGATACGCAGTATTTT. It specifies CASSLSPRLTDRGDTQYF.

This clonotype was seen more than once but under ten times. The chain links TRBV5-1 to TRBJ2-7, with 9 bases lining up with TRBD1. The J segment lost 4 bases and the V segment lost 0 bases, leaving 11 bases of the junction unmatched. The CDR3 consists of 17 residues. Germline V gives CDR1 SGHRS, CDR2 YFSETQ. DNA for the CDR3: TGCGCCAGCAGCTTGGCCAAGGCGAGACAGGGGGTTTACGAGCAGTACTTC. It encodes CASSLAKARQGVYEQYF.

This clonotype was found a few times. V and J are TRBV6-5 and TRBJ1-2; the D is unclear. Germline CDR1 is MNHEY and CDR2 is SVGAGI. V dropped 0 bases and J dropped 4 bases, with 9 bases sitting between them. The CDR3 covers 14 residues. CDR3 DNA sequence: TGTGCCAGCAGTTACTCGTCAGGCCTCTATGGCTACACCTTC. Its translation: CASSYSSGLYGYTF.

In its sample, this clonotype was seen a few times. CDR3 bases: TGTGCCAGCAGTTACTCATCTGGTAGTCTCTACGAGCAGTACTTC. It translates to CASSYSSGSLYEQYF. The V call is TRBV6-2 or TRBV6-3, the J call TRBJ2-7; D gene ambiguous. Germline lookup yields CDR1 MNHEY and CDR2 SVGEGT. Trimming cost V 0 bases and J 3 bases, with 12 bases left between them. The CDR3 runs 15 residues.

This clonotype has just a few counts. The V gene is TRBV6-5, the J gene TRBJ1-3, with a possible D match to TRBD1 (5 bases). CDR3 size: 14 residues. Trimming stripped 5 bases from V and 4 bases from J, with 12 bases between. Looked up from germline, CDR1 is MNHEY and CDR2 is SVGAGI. The CDR3 DNA follows: TGTGCCAGCAGTCCAGGGTGGAGGGGAAACACCATATATTTT. This encodes CASSPGWRGNTIYF.

This chain links TRBV12-5 with TRBJ2-7, with D unclear. The CDR3 runs 12 residues. The germline V and J ends were trimmed by 8 bases and 1 base, with 9 bases remaining between them. Germline CDR1 and CDR2: LGHNT and FRNRAP. This CDR3 reads CASLGSSYEQYF. The CDR3 nucleotides read TGTGCTAGTCTCGGCAGTTCCTACGAGCAGTACTTC.

This clonotype was seen more than once but under ten times. The chain employs TRBV20-1 and TRBJ1-2; no reliable D call. The germline V gene encodes CDR1 DFQATT and CDR2 SNEGSKA (reference sequence). The V gene lost 3 bases and the J gene lost 4 bases, with 12 bases spanning the gap. This CDR3 spans 13 amino acids. The CDR3 protein is CSARAGFSYGYTF. CDR3 DNA: TGCAGTGCTAGGGCGGGGTTCAGCTATGGCTACACCTTC.

This clonotype was counted at least ten times. The rearrangement joins TRBV20-1 to TRBJ1-2; D remains unclear. Trimming removed 0 bases from V and 7 bases from J, with 12 bases in between. Per germline, CDR1 DFQATT and CDR2 SNEGSKA (reference sequence). There are 13 residues in the CDR3. The CDR3 DNA is TGCAGTGCTAGAGAGTCGGCCGCTACTGGCTACACCTTC. This gives the protein CSARESAATGYTF.

The rearrangement joins TRBV24-1 to TRBJ1-1; D is ambiguous. The CDR3 runs to 13 residues. V lost 3 bases, J lost 4 bases, and 8 bases lay in between. The V gene's germline CDR1 is KGHDR and CDR2 SFDVKD. CDR3 amino acids: CATSDVAGTEAFF. DNA for the CDR3: TGTGCCACCAGTGATGTCGCGGGCACTGAAGCTTTCTTT.

The chain links TRBV6-5 to TRBJ2-2, with D unresolved. The germline gives CDR1 MNHEY, CDR2 SVGAGI. The CDR3 consists of 12 residues. V shed 11 bases and J shed 2 bases, with 9 bases lying between them. The CDR3 reads CAATRNTGELFF. For the CDR3, the DNA is TGTGCCGCAACGAGAAACACCGGGGAGCTGTTTTTT.

This clonotype was seen only a few times. This chain uses TRBV4-2 with TRBJ2-7; possible D gene TRBD1, 5 bases. V lost 0 bases and J 3 bases, leaving 12 bases between the germline ends. The length of the CDR3 is 15 residues. Germline values: CDR1 LGHNA, CDR2 YNFKEQ. The CDR3 nucleotides read TGTGCCAGCAGCCAAGATTGGGCAGGGTTCTACGAGCAGTACTTC. Its protein product is CASSQDWAGFYEQYF.

This clonotype was recorded a few times. The rearrangement links TRBV7-6 to TRBJ1-1, with a tentative D call TRBD1 (5 bases). CDR1 and CDR2 from the germline V gene are SGHVS and FNYEAQ. V dropped 2 bases and J dropped 5 bases, with 21 bases sitting between them. The CDR3 runs to 17 residues. The CDR3 DNA reads TGTGCCAGCAGCTTAATTATGGTCGGGGGGAGCACGACTGAAGCTTTCTTT. It translates to CASSLIMVGGSTTEAFF. The variable domain in full, with the rest retrieved from reference TRBV7-6 and TRBJ1-1, is GAGVSQSPRYKVTKRGQDVALRCDPISGHVSLYWYRQALGQGPEFLTYFNYEAQQDKSGLPNDRFSAERPEGSISTLTIQRTEQRDSAMYRCASSLIMVGGSTTEAFFGQGTRLTVV.

This clonotype has just a few counts. The CDR3 sequence is CASSVNSGNLAGGEQYF. CDR3 DNA: TGTGCCAGCAGCGTCAACTCAGGGAATCTAGCGGGGGGCGAGCAGTACTTC. This chain connects TRBV9 to TRBJ2-7, with TRBD2 matching 11 bases. The CDR3 length is 17 residues. CDR1 and CDR2 (germline): SGDLS, YYNGEE. V lost 2 bases, J lost 6 bases, and 13 bases stayed unmatched.

The V gene is TRBV20-1, the J gene TRBJ2-1, with D perhaps matching TRBD2 (5 bases). The CDR3 loop spans 12 amino acids. CDR1 is DFQATT and CDR2 is SNEGSKA in the germline V gene (reference sequence). The V gene lost 4 bases and the J gene lost 10 bases, with 14 bases spanning the gap. The CDR3: CSATSGGSEQFF. CDR3 in DNA: TGCAGTGCTACCAGCGGTGGGAGCGAGCAGTTCTTC.

The rearrangement uses TRBV4-1 and TRBJ1-2; D is uncertain. The CDR3 runs 14 residues. V was clipped by 0 bases and J by 4 bases, with 9 bases between them. Looked up from germline, CDR1 is MGHRA and CDR2 is YSYEKL. The CDR3 protein is CASSQETTVYGYTF. CDR3 DNA sequence: TGCGCCAGCAGCCAAGAGACGACGGTCTATGGCTACACCTTC.

In DNA form, the CDR3 reads TGTGCCAGCTCCCTTACGGTGGGGTCCGGAGAGACCCAGTACTTC. Encoded protein: CASSLTVGSGETQYF. The rearrangement joins TRBV6-2 or TRBV6-3 to TRBJ2-5; D unresolved. This CDR3 has 15 residues. Trimming removed 8 bases at V and 4 bases at J, with 20 bases between. The germline CDR1 and CDR2 sequences are MNHEY and SVGEGT.

The sample holds a few counts of this clonotype. The V call is TRBV6-5, the J call TRBJ1-1, with D unresolved. Germline-derived CDR1 and CDR2 are MNHEY and SVGAGI. V dropped 6 bases and J dropped 5 bases, with 16 bases sitting between them. The CDR3 length is 14 residues. DNA of the CDR3: TGTGCCAGCAGAAGCGGGGAGGATGGGACTGAAGCTTTCTTT. Amino acid sequence: CASRSGEDGTEAFF.

The genes are TRBV20-1 and TRBJ2-7; D is possibly TRBD2 (6 bases). The germline CDR1 and CDR2 sequences are DFQATT and SNEGSKA (reference sequence). Trimming took off 1 base at V and 2 bases at J, with 12 bases between the two ends. This CDR3 contains 14 residues. The CDR3 region is CSARGGTVTYEQYF. CDR3 DNA: TGCAGTGCTAGAGGCGGGACCGTTACCTACGAGCAGTACTTC.

The chain employs TRBV5-1 and TRBJ2-3; 14 nucleotides match TRBD2. J was trimmed by 2 bases and V by 2 bases; bases with no gene match: 7. Germline values: CDR1 SGHRS, CDR2 YFSETQ. This CDR3 spans 18 amino acids. In DNA form, the CDR3 reads TGCGCCAGCAGCTTCGGACTAGCGGGGGGTGTGTACACAGATACGCAGTATTTT. Its protein is CASSFGLAGGVYTDTQYF. Complete variable domain (other parts from reference TRBV5-1 and TRBJ2-3): KAGVTQTPRYLIKTRGQQVTLSCSPISGHRSVSWYQQTPGQGLQFLFEYFSETQRNKGNFPGRFSGRQFSNSRSEMNVSTLELGDSALYLCASSFGLAGGVYTDTQYFGPGTRLTVL.

This clonotype was observed many times. This chain connects TRBV12-3 or TRBV12-4 to TRBJ2-4; D unresolved. The CDR3 length is 11 residues. Trimming shortened V by 1 base and J by 8 bases, and 3 bases separated the two germline ends. The CDR3: CASSLVDIQYF. DNA of the CDR3: TGTGCCAGCAGTTTAGTGGACATTCAGTACTTC.

The V and J genes are TRBV4-3 and TRBJ2-3, with 7 positions matching TRBD2. In germline, CDR1 is LGHNA, CDR2 YSLEER. The CDR3 length is 16 residues. With 1 base clipped from V and 5 bases from J, the junction kept 9 bases outside the gene matches. The CDR3 region has the DNA TGCGCCAGCAGCCAAGGACGGACTAGGAGAGGAGATACGCAGTATTTT. Translated: CASSQGRTRRGDTQYF.

The chain employs TRBV6-2 or TRBV6-3 and TRBJ1-1; D is ambiguous. The CDR3 has 15 residues. Germline values: CDR1 MNHEY, CDR2 SVGEGT. V was cut by 7 bases and J by 9 bases, with 24 bases left in between. The CDR3 here is CASTTAEDGRRKAFF. The CDR3 DNA follows: TGTGCCAGCACCACCGCAGAGGACGGCAGACGTAAAGCTTTCTTT.

This clonotype was seen repeatedly, ten times or more. This chain links TRBV20-1 with TRBJ2-2; 9 nucleotides line up with TRBD2. Germline values: CDR1 DFQATT, CDR2 SNEGSKA (reference sequence). The CDR3 consists of 13 residues. Trimming removed 4 bases from V and 6 bases from J; junction bases left unmatched: 3. The CDR3 spells CSAKRGDPGELFF. CDR3 sequence (DNA): TGCAGTGCTAAGCGGGGGGACCCCGGGGAGCTGTTTTTT.

The chain combines TRBV4-1 with TRBJ2-7; 8 nucleotides align to TRBD1. This CDR3 contains 15 residues. V shed 3 bases, J shed 4 bases, and the junction held 8 bases outside the gene matches. Germline V gives CDR1 MGHRA, CDR2 YSYEKL. CDR3 DNA: TGCGCCAGCAGCCACAGACAGACAGGGGTGTACGAGCAGTACTTC. Its translation: CASSHRQTGVYEQYF.